This T cell receptor beta chain was captured in a study of shared clonotypes between healthy human individuals. Overall study context: Donors were a couple of women and a few men aged 18 to 49.

It was CD45RO-negative cells, positively selected for CCR7, that made up naive CD8 cells, with terminally differentiated effector memory CD45RA+ cells excluded. Sequencing used immunoSEQ multiplex PCR; TCRdb keeps in-frame clones, though not all of them. The sample carries around 2,000,000 clones, roughly 94% recorded once. CDR3 length: 13 amino acids. Germline V gene sequence: CDR1 MNHNY, CDR2 SVGAGI (reference sequence). Trimming took 8 bases from V and 4 from J, leaving 14 bases between them. The sequence was collected from a man aged 18 to 30 in good health. J is TRBJ1-1 and V is TRBV6-6; D may be TRBD1 (5 bases). The sequenced material came from naive CD8+ T cells sorted from blood. The CDR3 nucleotides are TGTGCCAGCCTCCCGGGGGGTAGCACTGAAGCTTTCTTT. Translated: CASLPGGSTEAFF.